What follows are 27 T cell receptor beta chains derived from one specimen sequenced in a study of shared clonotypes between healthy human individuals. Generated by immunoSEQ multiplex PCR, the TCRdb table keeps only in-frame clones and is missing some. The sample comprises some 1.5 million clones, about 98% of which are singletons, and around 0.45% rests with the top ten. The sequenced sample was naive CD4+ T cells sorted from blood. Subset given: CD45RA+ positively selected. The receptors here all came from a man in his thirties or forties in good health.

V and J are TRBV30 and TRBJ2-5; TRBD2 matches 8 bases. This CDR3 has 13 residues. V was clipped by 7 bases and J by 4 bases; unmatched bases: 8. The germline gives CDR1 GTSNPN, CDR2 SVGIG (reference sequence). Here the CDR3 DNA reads TGTGCCTCTAACCAGCGGGAGACAGAGACCCAGTACTTC. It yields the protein CASNQRETETQYF. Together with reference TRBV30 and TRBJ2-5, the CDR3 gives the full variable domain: SQTIHQWPATLVQPVGSPLSLECTVEGTSNPNLYWYRQAAGRGLQLLFYSVGIGQISSEVPQNLSASRPQDRQFILSSKKLLLSDSGFYLCASNQRETETQYFGPGTRLLVL.

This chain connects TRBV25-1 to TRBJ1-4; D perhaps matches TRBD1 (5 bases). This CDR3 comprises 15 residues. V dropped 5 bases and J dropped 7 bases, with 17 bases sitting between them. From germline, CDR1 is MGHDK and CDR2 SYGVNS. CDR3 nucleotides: TGTGCCAGCAGTCTCTCAGGGACTCGGGGTGAAAAACTGTTTTTT. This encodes CASSLSGTRGEKLFF.

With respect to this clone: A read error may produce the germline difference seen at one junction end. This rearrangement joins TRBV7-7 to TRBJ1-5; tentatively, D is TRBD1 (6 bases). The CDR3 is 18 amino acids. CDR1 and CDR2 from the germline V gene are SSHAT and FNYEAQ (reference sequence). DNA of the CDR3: TGTGCTAGCAGCTTAGCTCCGGACAGATACGATAGCAATCAGCCCCAGCATTTT. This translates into CASSLAPDRYDSNQPQHF.

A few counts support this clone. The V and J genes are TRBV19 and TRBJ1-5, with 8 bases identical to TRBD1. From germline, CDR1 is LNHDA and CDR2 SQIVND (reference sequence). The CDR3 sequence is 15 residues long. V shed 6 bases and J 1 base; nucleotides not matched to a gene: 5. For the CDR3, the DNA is TGTGCCAGTAGCCCTGACAGGGGCAGCAATCAGCCCCAGCATTTT. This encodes CASSPDRGSNQPQHF.

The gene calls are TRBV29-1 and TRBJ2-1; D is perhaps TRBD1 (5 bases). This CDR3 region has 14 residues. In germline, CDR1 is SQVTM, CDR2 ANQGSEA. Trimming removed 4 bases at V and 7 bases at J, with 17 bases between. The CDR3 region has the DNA TGCAGCGTTGCCGGTCAGGGTTCATGGAATGAGCAGTTCTTC. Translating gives CSVAGQGSWNEQFF.

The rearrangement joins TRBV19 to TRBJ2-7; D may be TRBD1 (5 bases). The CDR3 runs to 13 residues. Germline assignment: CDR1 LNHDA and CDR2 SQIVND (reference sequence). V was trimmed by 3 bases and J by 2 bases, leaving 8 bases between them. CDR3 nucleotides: TGTGCCAGTAGTATTTGGGGCACCTACGAGCAGTACTTC. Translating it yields CASSIWGTYEQYF.

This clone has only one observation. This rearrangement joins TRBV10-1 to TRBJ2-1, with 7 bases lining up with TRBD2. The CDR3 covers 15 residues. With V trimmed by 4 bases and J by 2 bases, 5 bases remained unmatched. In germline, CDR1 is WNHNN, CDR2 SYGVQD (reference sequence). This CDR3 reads CASSVASGAYNEQFF. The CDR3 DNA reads TGCGCCAGCAGTGTGGCTAGCGGAGCCTACAATGAGCAGTTCTTC.

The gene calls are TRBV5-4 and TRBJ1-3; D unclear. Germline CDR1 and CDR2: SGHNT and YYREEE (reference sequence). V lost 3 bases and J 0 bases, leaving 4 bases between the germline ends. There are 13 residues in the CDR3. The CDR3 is CASSSLSGNTIYF. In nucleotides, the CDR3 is TGTGCCAGCAGCTCCCTCTCTGGAAACACCATATATTTT.

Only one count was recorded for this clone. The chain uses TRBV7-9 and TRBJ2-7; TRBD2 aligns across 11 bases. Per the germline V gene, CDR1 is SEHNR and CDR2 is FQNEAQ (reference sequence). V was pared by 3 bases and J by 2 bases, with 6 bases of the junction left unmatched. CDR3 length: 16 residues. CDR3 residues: CASSFGLAGSPYEQYF. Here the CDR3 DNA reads TGTGCCAGCAGCTTCGGACTAGCGGGCAGCCCCTACGAGCAGTACTTC.

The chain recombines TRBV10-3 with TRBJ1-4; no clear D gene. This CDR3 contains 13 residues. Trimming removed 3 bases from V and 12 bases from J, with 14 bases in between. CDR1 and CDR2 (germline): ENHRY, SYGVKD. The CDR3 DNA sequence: TGTGCCATCAGTGAAGTTACCGCGGTGGAACTGTTTTTT. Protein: CAISEVTAVELFF.

CDR3 protein: CASSRSPLAGGSYEQFF. The CDR3 DNA follows: TGCGCCAGCAGCCGCTCCCCCCTAGCGGGAGGGTCCTATGAGCAGTTCTTC. This rearrangement joins TRBV5-1 to TRBJ2-1; 12 positions match TRBD2. Trimming cost V 4 bases and J 8 bases; bases outside gene matches: 13. Germline V gives CDR1 SGHRS, CDR2 YFSETQ. CDR3 length: 17 residues.

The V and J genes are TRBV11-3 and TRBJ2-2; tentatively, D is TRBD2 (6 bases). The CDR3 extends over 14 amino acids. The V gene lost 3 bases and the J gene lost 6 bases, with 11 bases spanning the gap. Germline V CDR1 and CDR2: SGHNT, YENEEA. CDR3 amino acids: CASSLEGPAGELFF. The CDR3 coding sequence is TGTGCCAGCAGCTTGGAGGGACCGGCCGGGGAGCTGTTTTTT.

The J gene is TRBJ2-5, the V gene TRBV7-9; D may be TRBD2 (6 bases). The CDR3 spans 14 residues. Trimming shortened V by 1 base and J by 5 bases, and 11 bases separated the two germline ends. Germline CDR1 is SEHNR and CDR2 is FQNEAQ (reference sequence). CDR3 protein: CASSLVGGGETQYF. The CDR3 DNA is TGTGCCAGCAGCTTAGTGGGAGGCGGGGAGACCCAGTACTTC.

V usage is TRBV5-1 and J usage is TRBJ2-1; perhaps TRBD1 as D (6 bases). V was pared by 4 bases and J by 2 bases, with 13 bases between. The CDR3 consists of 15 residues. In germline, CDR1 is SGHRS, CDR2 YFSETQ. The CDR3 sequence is CASSPEAGAYNEQFF. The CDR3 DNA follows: TGCGCCAGCAGCCCCGAGGCAGGGGCCTACAATGAGCAGTTCTTC.

Written as DNA, the CDR3 is TGTGCCAGCAGCGACGGACTAGGAGGTTTCGACGAGCAGTACTTC. This encodes CASSDGLGGFDEQYF. The chain combines TRBV11-2 with TRBJ2-7, with TRBD2 identical over 7 bases. Germline lookup yields CDR1 SGHAT and CDR2 FQNNGV. J lost 5 bases, V lost 5 bases, and 12 bases had no gene match. This CDR3 has 15 residues.

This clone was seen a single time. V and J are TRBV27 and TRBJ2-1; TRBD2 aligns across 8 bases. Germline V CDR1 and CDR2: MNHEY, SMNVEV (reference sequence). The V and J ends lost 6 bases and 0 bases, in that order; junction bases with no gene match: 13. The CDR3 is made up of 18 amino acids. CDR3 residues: CASSPGTRGIRSYNEQFF. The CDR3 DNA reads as TGTGCCAGCAGCCCCGGGACTAGGGGGATTCGCTCCTACAATGAGCAGTTCTTC.

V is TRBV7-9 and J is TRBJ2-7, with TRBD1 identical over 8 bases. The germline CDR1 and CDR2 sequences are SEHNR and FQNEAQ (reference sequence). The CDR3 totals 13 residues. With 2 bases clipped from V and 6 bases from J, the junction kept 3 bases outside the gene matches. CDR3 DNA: TGTGCCAGCAGCTTACAGGGGGCAGGCGAGCAGTACTTC. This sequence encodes CASSLQGAGEQYF. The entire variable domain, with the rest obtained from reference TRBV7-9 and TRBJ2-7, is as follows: DTGVSQNPRHKITKRGQNVTFRCDPISEHNRLYWYRQTLGQGPEFLTYFQNEAQLEKSRLLSDRFSAERPKGSFSTLEIQRTEQGDSAMYLCASSLQGAGEQYFGPGTRLTVT.

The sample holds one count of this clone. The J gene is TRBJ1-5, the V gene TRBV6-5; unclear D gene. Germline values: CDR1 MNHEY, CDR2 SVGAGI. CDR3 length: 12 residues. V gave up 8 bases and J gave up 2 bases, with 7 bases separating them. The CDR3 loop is CASGVGNQPQHF. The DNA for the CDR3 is TGTGCCAGCGGGGTCGGCAATCAGCCCCAGCATTTT.

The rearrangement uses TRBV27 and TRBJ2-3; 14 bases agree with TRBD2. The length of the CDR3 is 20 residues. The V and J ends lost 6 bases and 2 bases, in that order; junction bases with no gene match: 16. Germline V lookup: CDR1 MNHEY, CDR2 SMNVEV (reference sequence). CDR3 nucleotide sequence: TGTGCCAGCAGCGATACCGGGACTAGCGGGAGTAGGGGGCTCACAGATACGCAGTATTTT. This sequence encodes CASSDTGTSGSRGLTDTQYF.

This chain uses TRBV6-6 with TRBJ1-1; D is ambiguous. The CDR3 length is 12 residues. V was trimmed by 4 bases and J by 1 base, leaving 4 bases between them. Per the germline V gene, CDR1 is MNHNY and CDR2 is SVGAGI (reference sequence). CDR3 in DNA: TGTGCCAGCAGTTCGCGGAACACTGAAGCTTTCTTT. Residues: CASSSRNTEAFF.

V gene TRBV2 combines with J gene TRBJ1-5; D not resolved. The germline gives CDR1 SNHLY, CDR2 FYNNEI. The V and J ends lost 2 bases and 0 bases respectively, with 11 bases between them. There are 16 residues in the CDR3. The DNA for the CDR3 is TGTGCCAGCAGTGAACTCCACAGATATAGCAATCAGCCCCAGCATTTT. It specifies CASSELHRYSNQPQHF.

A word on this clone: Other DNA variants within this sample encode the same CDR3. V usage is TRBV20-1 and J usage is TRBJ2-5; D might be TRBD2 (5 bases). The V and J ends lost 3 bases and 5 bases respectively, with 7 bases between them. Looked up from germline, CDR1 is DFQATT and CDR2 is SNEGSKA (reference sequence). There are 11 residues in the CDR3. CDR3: CSARAGETQYF. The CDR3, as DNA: TGCAGTGCTAGGGCGGGTGAGACCCAGTACTTC.

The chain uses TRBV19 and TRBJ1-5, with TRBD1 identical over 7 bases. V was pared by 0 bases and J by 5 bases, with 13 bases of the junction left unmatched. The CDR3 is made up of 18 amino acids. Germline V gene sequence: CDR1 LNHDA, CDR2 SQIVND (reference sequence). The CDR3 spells CASSIDQGGGAIYQPQHF. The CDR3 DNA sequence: TGTGCCAGTAGTATAGATCAGGGAGGGGGCGCGATCTATCAGCCCCAGCATTTT.

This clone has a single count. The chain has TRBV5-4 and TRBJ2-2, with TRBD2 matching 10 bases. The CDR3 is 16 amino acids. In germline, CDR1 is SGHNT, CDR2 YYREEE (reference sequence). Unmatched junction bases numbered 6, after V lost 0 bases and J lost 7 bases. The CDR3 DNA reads TGTGCCAGCAGCTTGGAAGCGGGAGGGCCGGTCGGGGAGCTGTTTTTT. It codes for CASSLEAGGPVGELFF. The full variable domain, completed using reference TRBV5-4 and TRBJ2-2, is ETGVTQSPTHLIKTRGQQVTLRCSSQSGHNTVSWYQQALGQGPQFIFQYYREEENGRGNFPPRFSGLQFPNYSSELNVNALELDDSALYLCASSLEAGGPVGELFFGEGSRLTVL.

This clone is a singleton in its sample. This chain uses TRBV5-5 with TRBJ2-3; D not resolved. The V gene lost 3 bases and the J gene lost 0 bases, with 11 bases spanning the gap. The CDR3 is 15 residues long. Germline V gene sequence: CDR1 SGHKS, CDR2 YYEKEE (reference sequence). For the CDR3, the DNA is TGTGCCAGCAGCTCATCACTACCAAGCACAGATACGCAGTATTTT. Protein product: CASSSSLPSTDTQYF.

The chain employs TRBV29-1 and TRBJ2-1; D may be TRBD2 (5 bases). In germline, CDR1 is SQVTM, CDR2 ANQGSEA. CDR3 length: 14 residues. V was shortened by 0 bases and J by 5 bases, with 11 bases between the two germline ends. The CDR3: CSVEEFLADNEQFF. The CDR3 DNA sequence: TGCAGCGTTGAAGAATTTCTAGCAGACAATGAGCAGTTCTTC.

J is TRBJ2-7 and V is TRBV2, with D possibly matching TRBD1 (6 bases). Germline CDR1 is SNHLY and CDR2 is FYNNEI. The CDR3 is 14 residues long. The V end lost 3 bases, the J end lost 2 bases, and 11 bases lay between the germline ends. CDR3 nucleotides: TGTGCCAGCAGTGATAGGGGGACCCCCTACGAGCAGTACTTC. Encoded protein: CASSDRGTPYEQYF.